The 9 T cell receptor beta chains below were found in one sample sequenced in a study of cytomegalovirus exposure and HLA in healthy donors. Assay used: immunoSEQ multiplex PCR; TCRdb lists only in-frame clones, some missing. This table holds 55,000 to 70,000 clones, 85% to 95% found once. Sequencing was performed on PBMCs. These receptors came from a man in his late teens or twenties in good health and CMV-seronegative.

The rearrangement links TRBV5-4 to TRBJ2-3; 9 bases are shared with TRBD1. The CDR3 has 15 residues. CDR1 SGHNT and CDR2 YYREEE come from the germline V gene (reference sequence). The V and J ends lost 3 bases and 3 bases, in that order; junction bases with no gene match: 5. CDR3 DNA: TGTGCCAGCAGCTCTGACAGGGGGGCAACAGATACGCAGTATTTT. It yields the protein CASSSDRGATDTQYF.

This chain links TRBV5-1 with TRBJ1-3; 7 bases are a match to TRBD1. Trimming at V came to 4 bases and at J to 0 bases, leaving 10 bases not matched to a gene. The CDR3 is 17 amino acids. Germline loops: CDR1 SGHRS, CDR2 YFSETQ. The CDR3 bases are TGCGCCAGCAGCCTTACTATAGACAGGGCCTCTGGAAACACCATATATTTT. Amino acid sequence: CASSLTIDRASGNTIYF.

The genes are TRBV14 and TRBJ2-1; D is perhaps TRBD2 (6 bases). The CDR3 runs to 15 residues. Germline V CDR1 and CDR2: SGHDN, FVKESK. The germline V and J ends were trimmed by 5 bases and 0 bases, with 11 bases remaining between them. DNA of the CDR3: TGTGCCAGCAGCATCCTAGCGAGCTCCTACAATGAGCAGTTCTTC. It yields the protein CASSILASSYNEQFF.

The chain's CDR3 is CASSLRQGEQFF. The CDR3 nucleotides read TGCGCCAGCAGCCTAAGACAGGGCGAGCAGTTCTTC. The genes are TRBV5-1 and TRBJ2-1; 7 bases line up with TRBD1. V lost 4 bases and J lost 10; bases outside the gene matches: 5. CDR3 length equals 12 residues. CDR1 SGHRS and CDR2 YFSETQ come from the germline V gene.

The V gene is TRBV29-1, the J gene TRBJ1-2, with unresolved D. The CDR3 sequence is 14 residues long. Germline CDR1 SQVTM, CDR2 ANQGSEA. Trimming shortened V by 0 bases and J by 2 bases, and 10 bases separated the two germline ends. The CDR3 bases are TGCAGCGTTGAAGATCTGAACAGCAACTATGGCTACACCTTC. Translating it yields CSVEDLNSNYGYTF.

The chain links TRBV4-3 to TRBJ2-6; a possible D gene is TRBD2 (5 bases). With 1 base removed from V and 0 bases from J, the gap between germline ends came to 10 bases. CDR3 length: 17 amino acids. Per germline, CDR1 LGHNA and CDR2 YSLEER. The CDR3 bases are TGCGCCAGCAGCCAAGCCGGCGGGCGCTCTGGGGCCAACGTCCTGACTTTC. It specifies CASSQAGGRSGANVLTF.

The gene calls are TRBV18 and TRBJ1-1; 8 bases are a match to TRBD1. Germline V lookup: CDR1 KGHSH, CDR2 LQKENI. Germline trimming cut 6 bases from V and 4 bases from J; bases unmatched to any gene: 4. The CDR3 is made up of 13 amino acids. The CDR3 protein is CASSQTGGTEAFF. CDR3 sequence (DNA): TGTGCCAGCTCCCAAACAGGGGGCACTGAAGCTTTCTTT.

This clone was observed once. The rearrangement uses TRBV28 and TRBJ1-5; D uncertain. Trimming cost V 2 bases and J 1 base, with 9 bases left between them. Looked up from germline, CDR1 is MDHEN and CDR2 is SYDVKM. The CDR3 is 15 residues long. This chain's CDR3 is CASSLASGSNQPQHF. Written as DNA, the CDR3 is TGTGCCAGCAGTTTAGCATCGGGGAGCAATCAGCCCCAGCATTTT.

This clone was seen just once. V is TRBV30 and J is TRBJ2-5; D unclear. The DNA end favors TRBJ2-7, so the J call may be wrong. CDR3 length: 14 residues. Per germline, CDR1 GTSNPN and CDR2 SVGIG (reference sequence). The CDR3 spells CAWSNQRETYEQYF. CDR3 DNA: TGTGCCTGGAGTAACCAGCGAGAGACCTACGAGCAGTACTTC.